This entry concerns a single TCR beta chain. This record belongs to a study of blood T cell repertoires in COVID-19. Study in general: The United States, Italy and Spain were the sources of the acute and convalescent COVID-19 samples. T cells, B-cell-depleted T cells, or PBMCs provided the cDNA or gDNA that served as material.

Authors' processing steps: It was from reference gene primer amplification that nucleated cell counts were estimated. Repertoires were generated with immunoSEQ multiplex PCR, while TCRdb's copy carries only in-frame clones and drops some. The V and J calls and clone size come from that table; D and trimming were worked out from the DNA. This sample has some 230,000 clones, with about 80% found just once. The J segment lost 4 bases and the V segment lost 10 bases, leaving 16 bases of the junction unmatched. Germline V lookup: CDR1 MDHEN, CDR2 SYDVKM. The length of the CDR3 is 16 residues. The chain recombines TRBV28 with TRBJ1-2; 9 bases are shared with TRBD1. This receptor was obtained from a woman in her sixties or seventies with acute or convalescent COVID-19. The specimen sequenced was peripheral blood. For the CDR3, the DNA is TGTGCCACCTCGGAGGTAGGACAGGGGAGGACCTATGGCTACACCTTC. Translation gives CATSEVGQGRTYGYTF.